Each of the 28 T cell receptor beta chains below was sequenced from the same sample in a study of Ad26.COV2.S vaccination and SARS-CoV-2 variants. The treatment here: roughly 20 received Ad26.COV2.S at low or high dose, single or two shots; a few received placebo; per-sample allocation not given. Samples were taken on day 63 after the first vaccine or placebo injection. Profiling relied on immunoSEQ multiplex PCR, and the TCRdb table lists in-frame clones only, not all of them. The data show around 450,000 clones, nearly 90% seen once. The source material was peripheral blood, sampled in a trial of Ad26.COV2.S vaccine versus placebo. These receptors were obtained from a person aged 18 to 59 who received the Ad26.COV2.S COVID-19 vaccine or a placebo.

The chain employs TRBV6-5 and TRBJ2-6; no clear D. V was trimmed by 5 bases and J by 7 bases, leaving 12 bases between them. The length of the CDR3 is 14 residues. Germline values: CDR1 MNHEY, CDR2 SVGAGI. The CDR3: CASSHLFRANVLTF. CDR3 DNA sequence: TGTGCCAGCAGTCATTTATTCCGAGCCAACGTCCTGACTTTC.

The chain combines TRBV12-5 with TRBJ2-3, with 8 bases fitting TRBD1. This CDR3 is built from 15 residues. Germline V gene sequence: CDR1 LGHNT, CDR2 FRNRAP. J was trimmed by 5 bases and V by 0 bases; bases with no gene match: 4. In DNA form, the CDR3 reads TGTGCTAGTGGTTTGGTGGCAGGGGGCGTAGATACGCAGTATTTT. Translation gives CASGLVAGGVDTQYF.

This chain connects TRBV6-2 or TRBV6-3 to TRBJ2-5; no reliable D call. Between the trimmed V and J ends, which lost 5 bases and 7 bases, there was a span of 8 bases. Germline V gene lookup returns CDR1 MNHEY and CDR2 SVGEGT. The CDR3 consists of 11 residues. Here the CDR3 DNA reads TGTGCCAGCAGTACAAGGGTGACCCAGTACTTC. Translation gives CASSTRVTQYF.

V gene TRBV2 combines with J gene TRBJ1-1, with D tentatively TRBD1 (5 bases). V lost 7 bases and J 0 bases, leaving 12 bases between the germline ends. The CDR3 extends over 14 amino acids. The germline CDR1 and CDR2 sequences are SNHLY and FYNNEI. In nucleotides, the CDR3 is TGTGCCAGCACCGGTGGGGGGATGAACACTGAAGCTTTCTTT. Amino acid sequence: CASTGGGMNTEAFF.

This sequence joins TRBV18 and TRBJ2-1; 11 nucleotides align to TRBD2. The ends lost 7 bases at V and 10 bases at J; junction bases unmatched: 9. Per the germline V gene, CDR1 is KGHSH and CDR2 is LQKENI. The CDR3 sequence is 14 residues long. CDR3 sequence (DNA): TGTGCCAGCTTGCCGGGGCTAGCGGGAGGAGAGCAGTTCTTC. Translated, it gives CASLPGLAGGEQFF.

With respect to this clone: The same CDR3 also results from other DNA sequences found in this sample. The chain is built from TRBV18 and TRBJ2-2; no clear D. The germline V gene has CDR1 KGHSH and CDR2 LQKENI. CDR3 size: 13 residues. The V end lost 0 bases, the J end lost 7 bases, and 6 bases lay between the germline ends. This CDR3 reads CASSPPSSGELFF. CDR3 nucleotide sequence: TGTGCCAGCTCACCACCTTCTAGCGGGGAGCTGTTTTTT.

The chain is built from TRBV27 and TRBJ2-5; D is ambiguous. The germline V gene encodes CDR1 MNHEY and CDR2 SMNVEV (reference sequence). The ends were cut back, 6 bases at V and 4 bases at J, with 18 bases in the middle. CDR3 length: 15 residues. The CDR3 protein is CASRSMVGFRETQYF. Written as DNA, the CDR3 is TGTGCCAGCAGGTCGATGGTGGGATTTAGAGAGACCCAGTACTTC.

The genes are TRBV19 and TRBJ1-2; 7 bases agree with TRBD1. The V gene's germline CDR1 is LNHDA and CDR2 SQIVND (reference sequence). This CDR3 has 14 residues. Trimming took 5 bases from V and 1 from J; bases not matched to a gene: 4. CDR3 DNA sequence: TGTGCCAGTAGTCGACAGGGCGGTAACTATGGCTACACCTTC. Protein product: CASSRQGGNYGYTF. The full variable domain, with the rest looked up from reference TRBV19 and TRBJ1-2, is DGGITQSPKYLFRKEGQNVTLSCEQNLNHDAMYWYRQDPGQGLRLIYYSQIVNDFQKGDIAEGYSVSREKKESFPLTVTSAQKNPTAFYLCASSRQGGNYGYTFGSGTRLTVV.

The chain is built from TRBV19 and TRBJ1-5, with D hard to call. The germline CDR1 and CDR2 sequences are LNHDA and SQIVND (reference sequence). The V end was cut by 3 bases, the J end by 0 bases, with 15 bases between. The CDR3 runs to 17 residues. The CDR3 spells CASSISLRTSSNQPQHF. The CDR3 bases are TGTGCCAGTAGTATCTCCCTACGGACGAGTAGCAATCAGCCCCAGCATTTT.

This chain connects TRBV5-5 to TRBJ1-2, with no clear D. CDR3 length equals 13 residues. Looked up from germline, CDR1 is SGHKS and CDR2 is YYEKEE (reference sequence). V was cut by 4 bases and J by 7 bases, with 14 bases left in between. As DNA, the CDR3 is TGTGCCAGCAGCCCGCGGGGTTTGTTTGGCTACACCTTC. This translates into CASSPRGLFGYTF.

The chain joins TRBV28 to TRBJ2-7, with D tentatively TRBD2 (6 bases). Germline CDR1 is MDHEN and CDR2 is SYDVKM. This CDR3 spans 13 amino acids. Deletions cut 3 bases from V and 5 bases from J, with 11 bases between. CDR3 sequence (DNA): TGTGCCAGCAGTTTTTCGGGAGCCGACGAGCAGTACGTC. Translated: CASSFSGADEQYV.

This clone has a handful of counts. The chain couples TRBV9 to TRBJ2-5; no clear D gene. Trimming removed 1 base at V and 4 bases at J, with 8 bases between. Germline V gene data show CDR1 as SGDLS and CDR2 as YYNGEE. The CDR3 has 13 amino acids. The CDR3 is CASSVWLGETQYF. The CDR3 nucleotides read TGTGCCAGCAGCGTATGGCTAGGAGAGACCCAGTACTTC.

V and J are TRBV5-1 and TRBJ2-3, with D unresolved. With 0 bases removed from V and 6 bases from J, the gap between germline ends came to 8 bases. This CDR3 is 13 amino acids long. Germline-derived CDR1 and CDR2 are SGHRS and YFSETQ. The CDR3 loop is CASSLEHWDTQYF. CDR3 in DNA: TGCGCCAGCAGCTTGGAGCATTGGGATACGCAGTATTTT.

The CDR3 DNA follows: TGCGCCAGCAGCTTGGTGGACAGGGGGCAGAGAGATACGCAGTATTTT. It yields the protein CASSLVDRGQRDTQYF. The chain is built from TRBV5-1 and TRBJ2-3, with TRBD1 matching over 11 bases. CDR1 is SGHRS and CDR2 is YFSETQ in the germline V gene. J was trimmed by 5 bases and V by 0 bases; bases with no gene match: 5. CDR3 length equals 16 residues.

The CDR3 sequence is CASSPGTVVGEQYV. The CDR3 DNA is TGCGCCAGCAGCCCGGGGACAGTGGTTGGCGAGCAGTACGTC. This chain joins TRBV5-1 and TRBJ2-7, with TRBD1 matching over 7 bases. Germline trimming cut 4 bases from V and 6 bases from J; bases unmatched to any gene: 10. Germline V CDR1 and CDR2: SGHRS, YFSETQ. The CDR3 runs to 14 residues.

The chain combines TRBV5-6 with TRBJ2-3; possible D gene TRBD1, 6 bases. This CDR3 has 14 amino acids. In germline, CDR1 is SGHDT, CDR2 YYEEEE. Deletions cut 2 bases from V and 5 bases from J, with 12 bases between. The CDR3 DNA follows: TGTGCCAGCAGCTTAATGCAGGGGATAGATACGCAGTATTTT. This codes for CASSLMQGIDTQYF.

CDR3 DNA sequence: TGTGCCAGCAGCTTACCGGGGGGATCGATGAACACTGAAGCTTTCTTT. It specifies CASSLPGGSMNTEAFF. V gene TRBV5-5 combines with J gene TRBJ1-1, with D maybe TRBD1 (5 bases). This CDR3 spans 16 amino acids. Looked up from germline, CDR1 is SGHKS and CDR2 is YYEKEE (reference sequence). V was shortened by 2 bases and J by 0 bases, with 14 bases between the two germline ends.

The V and J genes are TRBV19 and TRBJ1-2; D is uncertain. From germline, CDR1 is LNHDA and CDR2 SQIVND (reference sequence). Trimming took off 9 bases at V and 4 bases at J, with 21 bases between the two ends. The CDR3 has 15 amino acids. CDR3 in amino acids: CASAPDVMGGYGYTF. The CDR3 nucleotides read TGTGCCAGCGCGCCTGACGTCATGGGTGGCTATGGCTACACCTTC.

The chain employs TRBV29-1 and TRBJ2-3; 7 positions agree with TRBD2. After removal of 4 bases from V and 4 bases from J, the junction contained 5 bases not matched to a gene. Germline CDR1 reads SQVTM; CDR2 reads ANQGSEA. The CDR3 is 13 residues long. The CDR3 DNA follows: TGCAGCGTTGGGTGGGGGAGGGCAGATACGCAGTATTTT. Translation gives CSVGWGRADTQYF.

The chain uses TRBV9 and TRBJ1-4, with 10 bases fitting TRBD1. The CDR3 length is 16 residues. Trimming removed 3 bases from V and 3 bases from J; junction bases left unmatched: 5. In germline, CDR1 is SGDLS, CDR2 YYNGEE. The CDR3 region has the DNA TGTGCCAGCAGCGCCCCCGGGACAGGGGCTAATGAAAAACTGTTTTTT. As protein: CASSAPGTGANEKLFF. Drawing the rest from reference TRBV9 and TRBJ1-4, the complete variable domain is DSGVTQTPKHLITATGQRVTLRCSPRSGDLSVYWYQQSLDQGLQFLIQYYNGEERAKGNILERFSAQQFPDLHSELNLSSLELGDSALYFCASSAPGTGANEKLFFGSGTQLSVL.

V usage is TRBV7-9 and J usage is TRBJ1-1; no reliable D call. Germline CDR1 SEHNR, CDR2 FQNEAQ (reference sequence). CDR3 length: 15 amino acids. V was pared by 1 base and J by 6 bases, with 15 bases between. The CDR3 protein is CASSLGADLIAEAFF. The CDR3 DNA is TGTGCCAGCAGCTTAGGGGCCGATTTGATCGCTGAAGCTTTCTTT.

The rearrangement uses TRBV2 and TRBJ2-1; D not resolved. The CDR3 sequence is 12 residues long. Between the trimmed V and J ends, which lost 7 bases and 8 bases, there was a span of 12 bases. The germline V gene encodes CDR1 SNHLY and CDR2 FYNNEI. The CDR3 here is CASKSSGDEQFF. The CDR3 coding sequence is TGTGCCAGCAAGTCGTCAGGCGATGAGCAGTTCTTC.

V usage is TRBV4-2 and J usage is TRBJ2-3, with 9 bases aligning to TRBD2. This CDR3 is built from 17 residues. The V gene's germline CDR1 is LGHNA and CDR2 YNFKEQ. The junction had 10 bases not matched to a gene; V was cut back by 0 bases and J by 6 bases. The CDR3 bases are TGTGCCAGCAGCCAAGATCGGATGGGACTAGCAGTGGATACGCAGTATTTT. This sequence encodes CASSQDRMGLAVDTQYF.

The chain links TRBV5-1 to TRBJ1-4, with 8 bases matching TRBD1. This CDR3 region has 15 residues. Germline CDR1 SGHRS, CDR2 YFSETQ. V shed 0 bases, J shed 5 bases, and the junction held 3 bases outside the gene matches. The CDR3, as DNA: TGCGCCAGCAGCTTGGGGGACAGGTCGAATGAAAAACTGTTTTTT. Residues: CASSLGDRSNEKLFF. Drawing the rest from reference TRBV5-1 and TRBJ1-4, the complete variable domain is KAGVTQTPRYLIKTRGQQVTLSCSPISGHRSVSWYQQTPGQGLQFLFEYFSETQRNKGNFPGRFSGRQFSNSRSEMNVSTLELGDSALYLCASSLGDRSNEKLFFGSGTQLSVL.

The chain has TRBV4-3 and TRBJ2-2; 8 bases match TRBD2. CDR1 is LGHNA and CDR2 is YSLEER in the germline V gene. The CDR3 runs to 17 residues. Losses at the gene ends were 4 bases for V and 5 bases for J; bases not matched to a gene: 12. CDR3 nucleotides: TGCGCCAGCAGCCCCAGTGAGGAGCGGGAGTTAACCGGGGAGCTGTTTTTT. Its protein product is CASSPSEERELTGELFF.

This sequence joins TRBV4-2 and TRBJ2-5; D gene unclear. Germline CDR1 reads LGHNA; CDR2 reads YNFKEQ. CDR3 length: 16 amino acids. The V and J ends lost 1 base and 2 bases respectively, with 14 bases between them. CDR3 in DNA: TGTGCCAGCAGCCAAGTCAAGGGTGGGGTTCAAGAGACCCAGTACTTC. Amino acids: CASSQVKGGVQETQYF.

The CDR3 coding sequence is TGCGCCAGCAGCCGGGTCCCAACTAATGAAAAACTGTTTTTT. Encoded protein: CASSRVPTNEKLFF. The V call is TRBV4-3, the J call TRBJ1-4; unclear D gene. The CDR3 totals 14 residues. Trimming pared 4 bases from V and 0 bases from J, leaving 6 bases between. The germline gives CDR1 LGHNA, CDR2 YSLEER.

The chain has TRBV16 and TRBJ2-2; D ambiguous. The CDR3 extends over 13 amino acids. With 0 bases removed from V and 5 bases from J, the gap between germline ends came to 4 bases. The germline gives CDR1 KGHSY, CDR2 FQNENV. The DNA of the CDR3 is TGTGCCAGCAGCCAATCCCTGACCGGGGAGCTGTTTTTT. This gives the protein CASSQSLTGELFF.